A selection of T cell receptor beta chains follows, all from one sample in a study of early T cells in non-severe SARS-CoV-2 infection. TCRdb re-called the 5' RACE reads through MiXCR, storing one row per CDR3 protein. The sample holds some 42,000 distinct CDR3 sequences, roughly 6.2% seen once. Material: whole blood, obtained at baseline. These receptors all stem from an adult who was a healthcare worker with PCR-confirmed SARS-CoV-2 infection or an uninfected control (not recorded which). The CDR3 runs from the conserved cysteine through the conserved F or W. D genes are given only for firm matches. Clone size is shown for a subset of rows, as once, few, many or a class of expanded clone.

clone_size: .
v_call: TRBV25-1
j_call: TRBJ2-2
d_call: .
cdr3_aa: CASSEYRDTGELFF
cdr3_nt: TGTGCCAGCAGTGAATACAGAGACACCGGGGAGCTGTTTTTT

clone_size: many
v_call: TRBV19
j_call: TRBJ1-5
d_call: .
cdr3_aa: CATASVGGQNQPQHF
cdr3_nt: TGTGCCACGGCCTCTGTTGGGGGCCAGAATCAGCCCCAGCATTTT

clone_size: .
v_call: TRBV12-3/TRBV12-4
j_call: TRBJ2-1
d_call: .
cdr3_aa: CASSLMGNNEQFF
cdr3_nt: TGTGCCAGCAGTCTAATGGGAAACAATGAGCAGTTCTTC

clone_size: few
v_call: TRBV5-1
j_call: TRBJ2-7
d_call: .
cdr3_aa: CASNRDGPYEQYF
cdr3_nt: TGCGCCAGTAACCGGGACGGACCCTACGAGCAGTACTTC

clone_size: few
v_call: TRBV12-3/TRBV12-4
j_call: TRBJ2-5
d_call: TRBD2
cdr3_aa: CASSFRRGGGETQYF
cdr3_nt: TGTGCCAGCAGTTTCCGACGGGGGGGAGGAGAGACCCAGTACTTC

clone_size: many
v_call: TRBV7-8
j_call: TRBJ2-3
d_call: TRBD2
cdr3_aa: CASSLAPAGITDTQYF
cdr3_nt: TGTGCCAGCAGCTTAGCCCCAGCGGGGATCACAGATACGCAGTATTTT

clone_size: many
v_call: TRBV4-3
j_call: TRBJ2-3
d_call: TRBD2
cdr3_aa: CASSQERGGADTQYF
cdr3_nt: TGCGCCAGCAGCCAAGAACGGGGGGGCGCAGATACGCAGTATTTT

clone_size: many
v_call: TRBV7-2
j_call: TRBJ1-2
d_call: .
cdr3_aa: CASSQGGGAGYGYTF
cdr3_nt: TGTGCCAGCAGCCAGGGCGGGGGCGCGGGATATGGCTACACCTTC

clone_size: many
v_call: TRBV6-6
j_call: TRBJ1-2
d_call: TRBD1
cdr3_aa: CASSMAGTANYGYTF
cdr3_nt: TGTGCCAGCAGTATGGCTGGGACAGCTAACTATGGCTACACCTTC

clone_size: many
v_call: TRBV18
j_call: TRBJ1-1
d_call: TRBD1
cdr3_aa: CASSPTQGASLTEAFF
cdr3_nt: TGTGCCAGCTCACCAACCCAGGGGGCGAGTCTAACTGAAGCTTTCTTT

clone_size: few
v_call: TRBV10-3
j_call: TRBJ2-1
d_call: .
cdr3_aa: CAISELREQFF
cdr3_nt: TGTGCCATCAGCGAACTCCGGGAGCAGTTCTTC

clone_size: few
v_call: TRBV4-2
j_call: TRBJ2-1
d_call: TRBD2
cdr3_aa: CASSQDGTKGNEQFF
cdr3_nt: TGTGCCAGCAGCCAAGATGGGACTAAGGGGAATGAGCAGTTCTTC

clone_size: .
v_call: TRBV10-3
j_call: TRBJ2-5
d_call: TRBD1
cdr3_aa: CAIRGTGNQETQYF
cdr3_nt: TGTGCCATCAGAGGGACAGGCAACCAAGAGACCCAGTACTTC

clone_size: few
v_call: TRBV12-3/TRBV12-4
j_call: TRBJ2-7
d_call: .
cdr3_aa: CASSLKVLQGHEQYF
cdr3_nt: TGTGCCAGCAGTTTAAAGGTCCTACAGGGACACGAGCAGTACTTC

clone_size: many
v_call: TRBV11-2
j_call: TRBJ2-1
d_call: TRBD1
cdr3_aa: CASSFRQGAIEQFF
cdr3_nt: TGTGCCAGCAGCTTCCGCCAGGGGGCCATTGAGCAGTTCTTC

clone_size: many
v_call: TRBV20-1
j_call: TRBJ1-5
d_call: TRBD1
cdr3_aa: CSARVNRGQPQHF
cdr3_nt: TGCAGTGCTAGAGTCAACAGGGGACAGCCCCAGCATTTT

clone_size: .
v_call: TRBV6-2/TRBV6-3
j_call: TRBJ2-3
d_call: .
cdr3_aa: CASSNPGQLTDTQYF
cdr3_nt: TGTGCCAGCAGTAACCCGGGACAACTCACAGATACGCAGTATTTT

clone_size: many
v_call: TRBV24-1
j_call: TRBJ2-1
d_call: .
cdr3_aa: CATSDLVGEQFF
cdr3_nt: TGTGCCACCAGTGATTTAGTGGGTGAGCAGTTCTTC

clone_size: few
v_call: TRBV15
j_call: TRBJ2-4
d_call: .
cdr3_aa: CATSNQTAIQYF
cdr3_nt: TGTGCCACCAGCAATCAGACAGCTATTCAGTACTTC

clone_size: many
v_call: TRBV7-2
j_call: TRBJ1-4
d_call: .
cdr3_aa: CASSSQFLNEKLFF
cdr3_nt: TGTGCCAGCAGCTCCCAGTTCCTTAATGAAAAACTGTTTTTT

clone_size: many
v_call: TRBV28
j_call: TRBJ2-4
d_call: .
cdr3_aa: CASGGTVDIQYF
cdr3_nt: TGTGCCAGCGGGGGGACGGTCGACATTCAGTACTTC

clone_size: many
v_call: TRBV5-5
j_call: TRBJ2-3
d_call: TRBD2
cdr3_aa: CASSGTSGGRTDTQYF
cdr3_nt: TGTGCCAGCAGCGGGACTAGCGGGGGACGCACAGATACGCAGTATTTT

clone_size: medium-sized
v_call: TRBV11-3
j_call: TRBJ2-7
d_call: TRBD2
cdr3_aa: CASSLVAGAFYEQYF
cdr3_nt: TGTGCCAGCAGCTTAGTAGCGGGGGCTTTCTACGAGCAGTACTTC

clone_size: many
v_call: TRBV20-1
j_call: TRBJ1-1
d_call: .
cdr3_aa: CSATTTGTEAFF
cdr3_nt: TGCAGTGCTACAACCACAGGGACTGAAGCTTTCTTT

clone_size: few
v_call: TRBV20-1
j_call: TRBJ2-7
d_call: .
cdr3_aa: CSAGRGQKYEQYF
cdr3_nt: TGCAGTGCTGGGCGGGGACAGAAGTACGAGCAGTACTTC

clone_size: many
v_call: TRBV20-1
j_call: TRBJ2-5
d_call: .
cdr3_aa: CSARGREETQYF
cdr3_nt: TGCAGTGCTCGCGGGCGGGAAGAGACCCAGTACTTC

clone_size: few
v_call: TRBV2
j_call: TRBJ2-5
d_call: .
cdr3_aa: CASLGENQTQYF
cdr3_nt: TGTGCCAGCTTGGGGGAGAATCAGACCCAGTACTTC

clone_size: many
v_call: TRBV7-9
j_call: TRBJ2-7
d_call: .
cdr3_aa: CASSLRSAQDYEQYF
cdr3_nt: TGTGCCAGCAGCTTAAGGAGCGCACAGGACTACGAGCAGTACTTC

clone_size: .
v_call: TRBV12-3/TRBV12-4
j_call: TRBJ2-3
d_call: .
cdr3_aa: CASSLQGLGTDTQYF
cdr3_nt: TGTGCCAGCAGTTTACAGGGGCTGGGCACAGATACGCAGTATTTT

clone_size: .
v_call: TRBV6-5
j_call: TRBJ2-1
d_call: .
cdr3_aa: CASSYSYRQSETNEQFF
cdr3_nt: TGTGCCAGCAGTTACTCCTATAGACAATCCGAAACCAATGAGCAGTTCTTC

clone_size: many
v_call: TRBV29-1
j_call: TRBJ2-7
d_call: TRBD1
cdr3_aa: CSVEVGDRGYEQYF
cdr3_nt: TGCAGCGTTGAAGTTGGGGACAGGGGGTACGAGCAGTACTTC